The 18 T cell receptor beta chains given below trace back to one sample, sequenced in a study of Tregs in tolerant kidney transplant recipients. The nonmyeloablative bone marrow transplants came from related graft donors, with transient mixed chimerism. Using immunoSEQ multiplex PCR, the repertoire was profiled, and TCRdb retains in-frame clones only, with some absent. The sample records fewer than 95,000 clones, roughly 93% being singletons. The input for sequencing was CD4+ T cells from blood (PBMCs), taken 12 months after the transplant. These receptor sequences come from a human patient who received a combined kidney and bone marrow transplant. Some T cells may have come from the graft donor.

CDR3 nucleotide sequence: TGTGCCAGCTCACCGAGTAACTATGGCTACACCTTC. As protein: CASSPSNYGYTF. The chain recombines TRBV18 with TRBJ1-2, with unresolved D. The CDR3 totals 12 residues. Between the trimmed V and J ends, which lost 3 bases and 1 base, there was a span of 3 bases. Germline CDR1 is KGHSH and CDR2 is LQKENI. Together with reference TRBV18 and TRBJ1-2, the CDR3 gives the full variable domain: NAGVMQNPRHLVRRRGQEARLRCSPMKGHSHVYWYRQLPEEGLKFMVYLQKENIIDESGMPKERFSAEFPKEGPSILRIQQVVRGDSAAYFCASSPSNYGYTFGSGTRLTVV.

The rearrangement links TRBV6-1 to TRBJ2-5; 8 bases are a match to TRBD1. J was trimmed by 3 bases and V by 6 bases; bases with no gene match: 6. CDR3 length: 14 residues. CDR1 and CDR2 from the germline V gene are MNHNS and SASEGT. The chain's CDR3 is CASSLNRGKETQYF. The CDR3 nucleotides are TGTGCCAGCAGCCTAAACAGGGGGAAAGAGACCCAGTACTTC.

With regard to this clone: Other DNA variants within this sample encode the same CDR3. CDR3 DNA: TGTGCCAGCAGGTTGACAGGGGGCAGGTCCTATAATTCACCCCTCCACTTT. This encodes CASRLTGGRSYNSPLHF. The chain employs TRBV7-9 and TRBJ1-6, with 10 bases that match TRBD1. This CDR3 region has 17 residues. CDR1 is SEHNR, CDR2 FQNEAQ, per germline (reference sequence). Trimming at V came to 6 bases and at J to 1 base, leaving 6 bases not matched to a gene.

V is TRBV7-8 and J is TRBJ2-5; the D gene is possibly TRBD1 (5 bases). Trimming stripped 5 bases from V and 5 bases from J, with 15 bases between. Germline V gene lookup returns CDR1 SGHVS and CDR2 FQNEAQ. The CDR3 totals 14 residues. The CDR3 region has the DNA TGTGCCAGCAGCCCTATGGGCAGGGTGGAGACCCAGTACTTC. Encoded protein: CASSPMGRVETQYF. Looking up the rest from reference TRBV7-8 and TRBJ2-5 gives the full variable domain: GAGVSQSPRYKVAKRGQDVALRCDPISGHVSLFWYQQALGQGPEFLTYFQNEAQLDKSGLPSDRFFAERPEGSVSTLKIQRTQQEDSAVYLCASSPMGRVETQYFGPGTRLLVL.

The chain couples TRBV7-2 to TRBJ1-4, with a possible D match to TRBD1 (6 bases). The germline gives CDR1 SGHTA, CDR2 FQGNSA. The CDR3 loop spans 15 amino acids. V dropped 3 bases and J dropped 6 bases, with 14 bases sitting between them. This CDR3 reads CASSFQQGAHEKLFF. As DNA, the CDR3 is TGTGCCAGCAGCTTTCAACAGGGTGCACATGAAAAACTGTTTTTT.

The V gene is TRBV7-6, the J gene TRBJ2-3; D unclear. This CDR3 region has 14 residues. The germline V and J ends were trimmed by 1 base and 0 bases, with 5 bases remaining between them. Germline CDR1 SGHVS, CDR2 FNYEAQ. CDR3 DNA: TGTGCCAGCAGCTTAGGTTATAGCACAGATACGCAGTATTTT. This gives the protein CASSLGYSTDTQYF.

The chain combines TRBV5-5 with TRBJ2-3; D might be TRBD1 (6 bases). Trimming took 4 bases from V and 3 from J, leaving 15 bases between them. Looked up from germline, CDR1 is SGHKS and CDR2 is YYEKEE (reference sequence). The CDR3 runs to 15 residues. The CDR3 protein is CASSLSGVKTDTQYF. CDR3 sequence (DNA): TGTGCCAGCAGCCTTTCAGGGGTGAAAACAGATACGCAGTATTTT. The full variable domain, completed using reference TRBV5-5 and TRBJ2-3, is DAGVTQSPTHLIKTRGQQVTLRCSPISGHKSVSWYQQVLGQGPQFIFQYYEKEERGRGNFPDRFSARQFPNYSSELNVNALLLGDSALYLCASSLSGVKTDTQYFGPGTRLTVL.

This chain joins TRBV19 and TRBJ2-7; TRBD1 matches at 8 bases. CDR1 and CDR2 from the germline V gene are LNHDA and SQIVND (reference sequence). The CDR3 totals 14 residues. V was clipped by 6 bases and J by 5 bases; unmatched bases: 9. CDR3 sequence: CASRGRTGYHEQYF. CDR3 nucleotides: TGTGCCAGTAGAGGCCGGACAGGGTACCACGAGCAGTACTTC.

In nucleotides, the CDR3 is TGTGCCAGCAGCTTATTGGTAGCGGGAGGGAACAATGAGCAGTTCTTC. Translation: CASSLLVAGGNNEQFF. The rearrangement joins TRBV7-9 to TRBJ2-1; 11 positions match TRBD2. J was trimmed by 5 bases and V by 2 bases; bases with no gene match: 5. CDR1 and CDR2 from the germline V gene are SEHNR and FQNEAQ (reference sequence). The CDR3 loop spans 16 amino acids.

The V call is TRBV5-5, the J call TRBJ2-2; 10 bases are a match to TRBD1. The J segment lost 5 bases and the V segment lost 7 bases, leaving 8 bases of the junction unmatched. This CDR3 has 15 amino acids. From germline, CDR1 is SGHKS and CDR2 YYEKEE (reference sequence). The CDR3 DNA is TGTGCCAGCGGCAACACGGGACAGGGGACCGGGGAGCTGTTTTTT. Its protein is CASGNTGQGTGELFF.

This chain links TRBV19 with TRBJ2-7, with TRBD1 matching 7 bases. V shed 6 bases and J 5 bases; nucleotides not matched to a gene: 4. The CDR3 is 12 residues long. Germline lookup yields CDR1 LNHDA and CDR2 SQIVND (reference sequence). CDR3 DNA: TGTGCCAGTAGCCTCGACAGGGACGAGCAGTACTTC. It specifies CASSLDRDEQYF.

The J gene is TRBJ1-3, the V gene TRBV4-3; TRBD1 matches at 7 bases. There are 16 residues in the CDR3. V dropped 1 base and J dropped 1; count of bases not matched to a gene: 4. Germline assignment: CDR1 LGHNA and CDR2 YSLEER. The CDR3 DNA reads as TGCGCCAGCAGCCAAGGCTCGACAGGGTCTGGAAACACCATATATTTT. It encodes CASSQGSTGSGNTIYF.

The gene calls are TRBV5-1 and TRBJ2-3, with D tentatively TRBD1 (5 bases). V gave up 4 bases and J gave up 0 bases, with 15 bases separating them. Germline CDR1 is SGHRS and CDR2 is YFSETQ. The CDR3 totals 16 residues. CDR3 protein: CASSRGGTTSTDTQYF. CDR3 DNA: TGCGCCAGCAGCAGGGGCGGTACGACTAGCACAGATACGCAGTATTTT.

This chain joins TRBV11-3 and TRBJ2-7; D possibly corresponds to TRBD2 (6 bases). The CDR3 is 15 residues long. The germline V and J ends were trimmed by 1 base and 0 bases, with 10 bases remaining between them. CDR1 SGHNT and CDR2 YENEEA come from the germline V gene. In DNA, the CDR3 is TGTGCCAGCAGCTTAGGGGCGGGGAGCTCCTACGAGCAGTACTTC. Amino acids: CASSLGAGSSYEQYF.

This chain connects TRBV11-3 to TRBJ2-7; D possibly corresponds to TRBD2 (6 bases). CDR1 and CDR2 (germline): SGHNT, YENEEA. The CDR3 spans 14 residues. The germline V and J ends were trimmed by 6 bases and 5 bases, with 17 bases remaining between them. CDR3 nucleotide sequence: TGTGCCAGCAGAAGACGGGAGATCGGTGACGAGCAGTACTTC. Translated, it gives CASRRREIGDEQYF.

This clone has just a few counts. CDR3 amino acids: CASRSLAGVYNEQFF. Here the CDR3 DNA reads TGTGCCAGCAGATCGCTAGCGGGAGTCTACAATGAGCAGTTCTTC. This rearrangement joins TRBV11-2 to TRBJ2-1; TRBD2 matches at 10 bases. The CDR3 covers 15 residues. Germline V gene lookup returns CDR1 SGHAT and CDR2 FQNNGV. Trimming took 6 bases from V and 3 from J; bases not matched to a gene: 5. The full variable domain, in which reference TRBV11-2 and TRBJ2-1 provide the parts outside the CDR3, is EAGVAQSPRYKIIEKRQSVAFWCNPISGHATLYWYQQILGQGPKLLIQFQNNGVVDDSQLPKDRFSAERLKGVDSTLKIQPAKLEDSAVYLCASRSLAGVYNEQFFGPGTRLTVL.

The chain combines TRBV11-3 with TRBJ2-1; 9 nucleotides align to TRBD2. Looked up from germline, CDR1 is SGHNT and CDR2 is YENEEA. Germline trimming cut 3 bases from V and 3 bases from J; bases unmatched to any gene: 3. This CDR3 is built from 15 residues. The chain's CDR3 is CASSFLAGLYNEQFF. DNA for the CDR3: TGTGCCAGCAGCTTTCTAGCGGGACTCTACAATGAGCAGTTCTTC. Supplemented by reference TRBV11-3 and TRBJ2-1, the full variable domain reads EAGVVQSPRYKIIEKKQPVAFWCNPISGHNTLYWYLQNLGQGPELLIRYENEEAVDDSQLPKDRFSAERLKGVDSTLKIQPAELGDSAVYLCASSFLAGLYNEQFFGPGTRLTVL.

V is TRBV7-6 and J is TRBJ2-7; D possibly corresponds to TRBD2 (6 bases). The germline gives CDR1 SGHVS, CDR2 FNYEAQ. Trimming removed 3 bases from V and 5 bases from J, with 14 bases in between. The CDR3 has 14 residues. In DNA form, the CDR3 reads TGTGCCAGCAGCTTCAGGGTCGGGAGCCACGAGCAGTACTTC. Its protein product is CASSFRVGSHEQYF.